This T cell receptor beta chain was identified during a study of T cells in Graves' hyperthyroidism and ophthalmopathy (dated by TCRdb to about 2019). In terms of the full investigation: Peripheral blood was collected at initial diagnosis, before any treatment. To identify distinguishing TCR V-J signatures, a discovery cohort of around 100 patients was used, comprising 40 to 45 with Graves' ophthalmopathy and some 60 with stable Graves' hyperthyroidism. Whether ophthalmopathy could be predicted prospectively was tested in an independent validation cohort made up of roughly 19 hyperthyroidism patients plus 17 patients who later progressed to ophthalmopathy. The approximately 100 discovery patients were randomly divided into training and test sets at a 7:3 ratio. In addition, the study compared T-cell repertoires in thyroid tissue and in blood from several Graves' hyperthyroidism patients. After blood sampling, hyperthyroidism patients were treated with methimazole at a starting dose of 30 mg daily, and ophthalmopathy patients were treated with high-dose intravenous methylprednisolone. According to the paper, TCR Vbeta CDR3 sequencing was carried out on over 130 peripheral blood samples, which came from fewer than 50 ophthalmopathy, under 85 hyperthyroidism and about 17 progressor patients. The investigation overall reported the following: In validation, the model predicted progression to ophthalmopathy with over 65% sensitivity and roughly 72% specificity, a median of around 6.6 months before onset. A 13 V-J signature model separated ophthalmopathy from stable hyperthyroidism, with around 91% sensitivity and roughly 81% specificity in cross-validation and 80%/75% in testing. Most expanded thyroid clonotypes (frequency above 0.001) were also detected in blood, suggesting blood repertoires may reflect thyroid immune responses. Sample size was not statistically predetermined, and investigators were not blinded to group allocation.

A few counts support this clonotype. The clone's antigen remains unknown. Base quality data are lacking; no much larger clone is found one base away. The hyperthyroidism patients were between 18 and 65 years old and newly diagnosed, with a disease duration of less than 2 months. Patients with uncontrolled infections, other autoimmune diseases, pregnancy or lactation were excluded. Diagnoses were established on the basis of clinical symptoms, serum thyroxine and TRAb, thyroid ultrasound, and orbital computed tomography. Blood from progressor patients was collected at the time of first diagnosis with hyperthyroidism, before any ophthalmopathy symptoms had appeared. PBMCs were separated from 10 ml of fresh peripheral blood using Ficoll-Paque density gradient centrifugation. Patients classed as progressors first received a Graves' hyperthyroidism diagnosis and then went on to develop ophthalmopathy during follow-up. Trizol reagent was used to extract total RNA, and RNA quality was then checked on an Agilent 2100 Bioanalyzer.

V and J lose 4 bases and 2 bases, and a span of 6 bases separates them. From the germline V gene, CDR1 is SQVTM and CDR2 is ANQGSEA. The CDR3 runs 11 amino acids, cysteine and phenylalanine included. Only the CDR3 region is kept as DNA, spanning 33 bases read in frame from base 1. Amplification of TCR beta CDR3 regions was carried out from RNA transcripts. A first-round RT-PCR of the TCR CDR3 used the HTBI primer set with the Qiagen OneStep RT-PCR kit. A second multiplex PCR round built the libraries, followed by size selection and purification. Libraries were sequenced paired-end with 100 bp reads on an Illumina HiSeq2000. In the paper's pipeline: Raw data were processed with SOAPnuke, discarding reads with adapters, uncalled bases, mean Phred below 15, or no exact constant-primer or identifier match. COPE v1.2.5 was used to merge high-quality paired reads, and clonotypes were defined as unique nucleotide sequences. MiTCR v1.1 was used to align clonotypes to the IMGT TRBV, TRBD and TRBJ reference segments. Analysis was restricted to V-J combinations with a frequency above 0.0001, which covered roughly 99% of repertoires. A TCS score was defined as the ratio of F50 (clonal expansion) to E x V (chaos), with BLOSUM62-based TCRdist applied between CDR3 peptides within each V-J. Welch's t-statistics and random forest reduced roughly 500 V-J features to 13, which were used in a naive Bayes classifier (R e1071). In TCRdb, the public reads were trimmed at Q25 with fastp and aligned with MiXCR, with productive beta chains retained. Entries are consolidated by CDR3 protein sequence, retaining the most common genes and DNA. TCRdb, not the original authors, processed these V and J calls. The sample records around 380,000 distinct CDR3 sequences, about 13% of which are singletons. Clones ranked in the top ten supply 20% of the sample.

Sequenced: blood. The sequence links TRBV29-1 to TRBJ2-7; no D gene call is confident. This sequence originates from a man aged 25 to 40 with Graves' hyperthyroidism that later progressed to Graves' ophthalmopathy. The CDR3 is CSVVRTYEQYF. The sequenced DNA: TGCAGCGTTGTCAGAACCTACGAGCAGTACTTC.